The sequence of this T cell receptor (beta chain) was determined in a study of blood T cell repertoires in COVID-19. Germline CDR1 and CDR2: SGHDT and YYEEEE. The CDR3 length is 15 residues. V lost 4 bases and J 1 base, leaving 9 bases between the germline ends. The method was immunoSEQ multiplex PCR; TCRdb's version includes in-frame clones alone and lacks a portion of them. The sample yields fewer than 90,000 clones, 85% to 90% seen once. The source material was peripheral blood. V is TRBV5-6 and J is TRBJ2-6; D is uncertain. This TCR was recovered from a man older than 75 in a cohort sampled during active COVID-19. CDR3 DNA sequence: TGTGCCAGCAGCCTGAGGCTATCTGGGGCCAACGTCCTGACTTTC. Encoded protein: CASSLRLSGANVLTF.